This T cell receptor beta chain was identified in a study of T cells after yellow fever vaccination. Study findings and constraints: Across the CD4 and CD8 compartments, a small share of clonotypes was present in both. In FACS-sorted repertoires, abundant clonotypes from the bulk population could appear as contaminants. Clones from primary vaccination mostly reappeared after the booster (over 95% CD4, about 88% CD8).

UMIs were added to TCR cDNA along with a universal primer site when it was made by 5'RACE template switching. TCRdb passed the 5' RACE reads through MiXCR, listing each CDR3 protein once. The table lists around 310,000 distinct CDR3 sequences, 8.7% of them singletons. The V and J ends lost 4 bases and 6 bases respectively, with 10 bases between them. The CDR3 totals 13 residues. Germline CDR1 and CDR2: LGHDT and YNNKEL (reference sequence). This clonotype was seen ten or more times. The antigen remains undetermined. The receptor was derived from a man in his late teens or twenties who received the YFV17D yellow fever vaccine. The rearrangement links TRBV3-1 to TRBJ2-1; D not certain. The specimen comprised PBMCs, sampled on the day of the first yellow fever vaccination. The CDR3 bases are TGTGCCAGCAGCCCTGAGAACAGCAATGAGCAGTTCTTC. This codes for CASSPENSNEQFF.